These 5 T cell receptor beta chains share one sample of origin, sequenced in a study of OX40 agonist ivuxolimab in advanced cancers. Method: immunoSEQ multiplex PCR; TCRdb's copy keeps in-frame clones and lacks some. The sample lists around 20,000 clones, about 80% seen once, with 30% in the top ten. Specimen: CD4+ or CD8+ T cells sorted from blood, collected in a trial of the OX40 agonist ivuxolimab. These receptors all come from an adult with an advanced solid tumor such as melanoma, head and neck, liver or kidney cancer.

The rearrangement uses TRBV28 and TRBJ2-5, with D possibly being TRBD1 (7 bases). This CDR3 has 14 amino acids. Germline V gives CDR1 MDHEN, CDR2 SYDVKM. Trimming stripped 8 bases from V and 1 base from J, with 14 bases between. The CDR3 bases are TGTGCCAGCTGGAGGGGGCTGAGCCAAGAGACCCAGTACTTC. This translates into CASWRGLSQETQYF.

This rearrangement joins TRBV19 to TRBJ2-7; the match to TRBD1 covers 9 bases. In germline, CDR1 is LNHDA, CDR2 SQIVND (reference sequence). The J segment lost 1 base and the V segment lost 4 bases, leaving 14 bases of the junction unmatched. The CDR3 has 18 residues. The CDR3 nucleotides are TGTGCCAGTAGTAGGCTAGACTACGGGACAGGGAAATCCTACGAGCAGTACTTC. Its translation: CASSRLDYGTGKSYEQYF.

This sequence joins TRBV29-1 and TRBJ1-1, with a possible D match to TRBD1 (6 bases). The V gene lost 6 bases and the J gene lost 7 bases, with 12 bases spanning the gap. The CDR3 is 11 amino acids. Per germline, CDR1 SQVTM and CDR2 ANQGSEA. The CDR3 DNA reads as TGCAGCGTAGGGGGAAGGGGTGAAGCTTTCTTT. Its protein product is CSVGGRGEAFF.

V usage is TRBV7-2 and J usage is TRBJ2-1; D unclear. There are 18 residues in the CDR3. With 6 bases removed from V and 8 bases from J, the gap between germline ends came to 29 bases. Germline-derived CDR1 and CDR2 are SGHTA and FQGNSA. CDR3 amino acids: CASRIQPRTLSSLHEQFF. For the CDR3, the DNA is TGTGCCAGCAGGATCCAACCTAGGACCTTATCTTCGTTACATGAGCAGTTCTTC. Based on the CDR3 plus reference TRBV7-2 and TRBJ2-1, the full variable domain is GAGVSQSPSNKVTEKGKDVELRCDPISGHTALYWYRQSLGQGLEFLIYFQGNSAPDKSGLPSDRFSAERTGGSVSTLTIQRTQQEDSAVYLCASRIQPRTLSSLHEQFFGPGTRLTVL.

This clone is a singleton in its sample. The chain uses TRBV11-2 and TRBJ1-3; possibly TRBD1 for D (6 bases). Trimming cost V 3 bases and J 4 bases, with 10 bases left between them. CDR1 SGHAT and CDR2 FQNNGV come from the germline V gene. This CDR3 has 14 amino acids. In DNA form, the CDR3 reads TGTGCCAGCAGCTTTGGGGGCGCAGGAAACACCATATATTTT. It codes for CASSFGGAGNTIYF.